This T cell receptor beta chain came from a study of cytomegalovirus exposure and HLA in healthy donors. Study-wide findings and caveats: Some V segments could not be told apart, so they were left out, TRBV6-2 and TRBV6-3 among them. Through in vitro validation, three CMV-associated chains were shown to be specific for CMV antigens.

Remarks on this clone: Its target is not known.

PCR involved 60 Vbeta and 13 Jbeta primers. Using immunoSEQ multiplex PCR, the repertoire was profiled, and TCRdb retains in-frame clones only, with some absent. The sample records 160,000 or so clones, almost 80% being singletons. This CDR3 has 17 amino acids. Healthy individuals who donated bone marrow served as the donors. The sequenced sample consisted of PBMCs. This rearrangement joins TRBV1 to TRBJ2-6; the D call in the table, TRBD1, was not verified against the DNA. TRBV1 is a documented pseudogene. This receptor was identified in a male donor in good health and CMV-seronegative. The CDR3 loop is CTSSTRTGFSGANVLTF. The CDR3 DNA reads TGCACCAGCAGCACCCGGACAGGCTTCTCTGGGGCCAACGTCCTGACTTTC.